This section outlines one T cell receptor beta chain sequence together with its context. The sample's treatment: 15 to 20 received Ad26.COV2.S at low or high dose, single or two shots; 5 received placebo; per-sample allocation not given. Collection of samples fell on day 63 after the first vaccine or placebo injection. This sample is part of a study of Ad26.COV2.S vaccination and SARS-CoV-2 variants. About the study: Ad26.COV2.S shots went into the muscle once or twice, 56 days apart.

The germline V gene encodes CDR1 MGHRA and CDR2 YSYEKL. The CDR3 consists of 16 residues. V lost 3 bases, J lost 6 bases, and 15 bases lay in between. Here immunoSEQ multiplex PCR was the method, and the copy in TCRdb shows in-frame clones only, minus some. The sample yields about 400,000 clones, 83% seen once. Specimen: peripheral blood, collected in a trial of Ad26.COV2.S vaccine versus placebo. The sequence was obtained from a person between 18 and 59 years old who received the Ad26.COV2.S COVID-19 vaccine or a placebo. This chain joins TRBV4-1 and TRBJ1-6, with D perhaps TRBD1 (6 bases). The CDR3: CASSHYLGQRNSPLHF. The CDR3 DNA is TGCGCCAGCAGCCATTACCTTGGACAGCGTAATTCACCCCTCCACTTT.